Listed here are 20 T cell receptor beta chains from one sample, sequenced in a study of tumor-infiltrating lymphocytes in oesophageal squamous cell carcinoma. TCRdb used MiXCR to reprocess the PCR reads, holding one entry per CDR3 protein. The table lists around 13,000 distinct CDR3 sequences, roughly 56% of them singletons, with around 35% in the top ten. The sample comprised esophageal tumor tissue. These receptors originate from a male donor with esophageal squamous cell carcinoma.

V usage is TRBV7-2 and J usage is TRBJ2-3; D is perhaps TRBD2 (5 bases). This CDR3 has 14 residues. The V end lost 1 base, the J end lost 4 bases, and 9 bases lay between the germline ends. In germline, CDR1 is SGHTA, CDR2 FQGNSA. The CDR3 region has the DNA TGTGCCAGCAGCTTAGACGGAGGCCCAGATACGCAGTATTTT. Translating it yields CASSLDGGPDTQYF. Using reference TRBV7-2 and TRBJ2-3 for the parts outside the CDR3, the full variable domain is GAGVSQSPSNKVTEKGKDVELRCDPISGHTALYWYRQSLGQGLEFLIYFQGNSAPDKSGLPSDRFSAERTGGSVSTLTIQRTQQEDSAVYLCASSLDGGPDTQYFGPGTRLTVL.

The V and J genes are TRBV7-4 and TRBJ1-1, with D possibly being TRBD1 (6 bases). Between the trimmed V and J ends, which lost 4 bases and 3 bases, there was a span of 18 bases. The germline V gene has CDR1 SGHVT and CDR2 SQSDAQ. The CDR3 is made up of 16 amino acids. CDR3 in DNA: TGTGCCAGCAGCTCCTTCTCGGGGGGGCGGGACACTGAAGCTTTCTTT. It specifies CASSSFSGGRDTEAFF. The full variable domain, its missing parts supplied by reference TRBV7-4 and TRBJ1-1, is GAGVSQSPRYKVAKRGRDVALRCDSISGHVTLYWYRQTLGQGSEVLTYSQSDAQRDKSGRPSGRFSAERPERSVSTLKIQRTEQGDSAVYLCASSSFSGGRDTEAFFGQGTRLTVV.

The rearrangement links TRBV7-2 to TRBJ2-5; TRBD1 might be the D (8 bases). The J call may be wrong; the DNA end is better matched by TRBJ2-1. CDR1 SGHTA and CDR2 FQGNSA come from the germline V gene. This CDR3 is 15 amino acids long. CDR3 sequence: CASSLGTGRGNEQFF. The CDR3 DNA follows: TGTGCCAGCAGCTTAGGGACAGGGAGGGGCAATGAGCAGTTCTTC.

The V gene is TRBV7-6, the J gene TRBJ1-1; tentative D call: TRBD1 (6 bases). CDR3 length: 13 residues. Trimming removed 5 bases at V and 7 bases at J, with 14 bases between. CDR1 is SGHVS and CDR2 is FNYEAQ in the germline V gene. The CDR3 nucleotides are TGTGCCAGCAGCCTGGACAGTCTTCGTGAAGCTTTCTTT. Translation: CASSLDSLREAFF.

Here the CDR3 DNA reads TGTGCCAGCAGCTTAGGAGGGGGCGCGTTCGACGGGGAGCTGTTTTTT. Its translation: CASSLGGGAFDGELFF. This chain joins TRBV7-4 and TRBJ2-2; 7 bases fit TRBD1. The germline V gene has CDR1 SGHVT and CDR2 SQSDAQ. The CDR3 is made up of 16 amino acids. With V trimmed by 1 base and J by 7 bases, 9 bases remained unmatched.

The V and J genes are TRBV20-1 and TRBJ1-4; 8 bases map to TRBD1. Per germline, CDR1 DFQATT and CDR2 SNEGSKA (reference sequence). The CDR3 has 14 amino acids. J lost 3 bases, V lost 2 bases, and 2 bases had no gene match. In nucleotides, the CDR3 is TGCAGTGCTAGACAGGGGGCGGCTAATGAAAAACTGTTTTTT. It is translated as CSARQGAANEKLFF.

The CDR3 loop reads CASSYSKTASYEQYF. CDR3 sequence (DNA): TGTGCCAGCAGTTACTCGAAGACAGCCTCCTACGAGCAGTACTTC. The chain has TRBV6-6 and TRBJ2-5; tentatively, D is TRBD1 (5 bases). Judging by the DNA end, TRBJ2-7 fits better; the J call may be wrong. CDR3 size: 15 residues. The germline gives CDR1 MNHNY, CDR2 SVGAGI (reference sequence).

This clonotype came up a few times. The rearrangement uses TRBV7-3 and TRBJ2-5; D possibly corresponds to TRBD1 (5 bases). Trimming pared 2 bases from V and 5 bases from J, leaving 9 bases between. There are 13 residues in the CDR3. Germline V gives CDR1 SGHTA, CDR2 FQGTGA. The DNA of the CDR3 is TGTGCCAGCAGCTTACAGGGCGATGAGACCCAGTACTTC. This codes for CASSLQGDETQYF.

The V and J genes are TRBV7-6 and TRBJ2-3; TRBD2 aligns across 13 bases. The J call may not be correct, given that the DNA end is closer to TRBJ2-1. Germline values: CDR1 SGHVS, CDR2 FNYEAQ. This CDR3 has 18 amino acids. CDR3 region: CASSLFRTSGRRRNEQFF. The CDR3 DNA sequence: TGTGCCAGCAGCTTATTCCGGACTAGCGGGAGAAGAAGAAATGAGCAGTTCTTC.

The V and J genes are TRBV24-1 and TRBJ2-3; no clear D gene. Germline CDR1 and CDR2: KGHDR and SFDVKD. With 9 bases removed from V and 4 bases from J, the gap between germline ends came to 13 bases. The CDR3 is made up of 13 amino acids. The CDR3 sequence: CATQMGNADTQYF. The CDR3 region has the DNA TGTGCCACCCAGATGGGGAACGCAGATACGCAGTATTTT.

This clonotype was found many times. The chain has TRBV10-3 and TRBJ1-1, with no clear D. CDR3 size: 12 residues. V lost 2 bases to trimming and J lost 4 bases, with 5 bases between them. Per germline, CDR1 ENHRY and CDR2 SYGVKD. The CDR3 is CAISEPGTEAFF. The DNA of the CDR3 is TGTGCCATCAGTGAGCCGGGCACTGAAGCTTTCTTT.

The V call is TRBV7-8, the J call TRBJ2-1; 8 bases fit TRBD2. The germline V gene encodes CDR1 SGHVS and CDR2 FQNEAQ. The junction had 6 bases not matched to a gene; V was cut back by 3 bases and J by 2 bases. The CDR3 loop spans 16 amino acids. The CDR3: CASSLARAGAYNEQFF. CDR3 bases: TGTGCCAGCAGCTTGGCCCGAGCGGGAGCCTACAATGAGCAGTTCTTC.

This clonotype was seen a handful of times. The rearrangement uses TRBV7-2 and TRBJ2-6; D is unclear. CDR3 length: 14 residues. From germline, CDR1 is SGHTA and CDR2 FQGNSA. The V and J ends lost 4 bases and 0 bases respectively, with 4 bases between them. This chain's CDR3 is CASSWDSGANVLTF. DNA for the CDR3: TGTGCCAGCAGCTGGGACTCTGGGGCCAACGTCCTGACTTTC.

This clonotype was detected many times. A single base separates this from a much larger clone, so it may be a read error. The rearrangement joins TRBV11-2 to TRBJ2-7; 10 bases match TRBD2. Germline V gene sequence: CDR1 SGHAT, CDR2 FQNNGV. V shed 4 bases and J 7 bases; nucleotides not matched to a gene: 13. This CDR3 has 16 residues. DNA for the CDR3: TGTGCCAGCAGCTCCCGTCTAGCGGGAGCTTACAATGAGCAGTACTTC. It codes for CASSSRLAGAYNEQYF. The variable domain in full, with the rest retrieved from reference TRBV11-2 and TRBJ2-7, is EAGVAQSPRYKIIEKRQSVAFWCNPISGHATLYWYQQILGQGPKLLIQFQNNGVVDDSQLPKDRFSAERLKGVDSTLKIQPAKLEDSAVYLCASSSRLAGAYNEQYFGPGTRLTVT.

Only a few counts were recorded for this clonotype. J is TRBJ2-3 and V is TRBV10-1, with 7 bases aligning to TRBD2. The V segment lost 4 bases and the J segment 6 bases; nucleotides outside the gene matches: 7. Germline CDR1 reads WNHNN; CDR2 reads SYGVQD (reference sequence). The CDR3 spans 14 residues. The CDR3 spells CASSAIGGKDTQYF. The CDR3 DNA reads as TGCGCCAGCAGTGCCATCGGGGGGAAGGATACGCAGTATTTT.

The gene calls are TRBV7-3 and TRBJ2-1; 9 nucleotides align to TRBD1. In germline, CDR1 is SGHTA, CDR2 FQGTGA. The CDR3 length is 16 residues. V was clipped by 4 bases and J by 4 bases; unmatched bases: 8. DNA of the CDR3: TGTGCCAGCAGCTCTCTAGGGGGACAGGGATACAATGAGCAGTTCTTC. This codes for CASSSLGGQGYNEQFF.

The chain recombines TRBV7-6 with TRBJ2-2; 7 bases fit TRBD1. This CDR3 spans 14 amino acids. Germline assignment: CDR1 SGHVS and CDR2 FNYEAQ. V lost 5 bases to trimming and J lost 6 bases; unmatched junction nucleotides: 6. Here the CDR3 DNA reads TGTGCCAGCAGCGGGACAGCAGGGCCCGGGGAGCTGTTTTTT. This codes for CASSGTAGPGELFF. Full variable domain (missing parts from reference TRBV7-6 and TRBJ2-2): GAGVSQSPRYKVTKRGQDVALRCDPISGHVSLYWYRQALGQGPEFLTYFNYEAQQDKSGLPNDRFSAERPEGSISTLTIQRTEQRDSAMYRCASSGTAGPGELFFGEGSRLTVL.

This clonotype is medium-sized by share. The chain recombines TRBV7-2 with TRBJ2-2; the D is unclear. Trimming stripped 3 bases from V and 1 base from J, with 6 bases between. The length of the CDR3 is 14 residues. CDR1 is SGHTA, CDR2 FQGNSA, per germline. The CDR3 region has the DNA TGTGCCAGCAGCTTGTATGAGAACACCGGGGAGCTGTTTTTT. The encoded protein is CASSLYENTGELFF.

The rearrangement joins TRBV11-3 to TRBJ2-2; a weak D match, TRBD1 (5 bases). The V gene lost 5 bases and the J gene lost 0 bases, with 13 bases spanning the gap. This CDR3 region has 16 residues. Per germline, CDR1 SGHNT and CDR2 YENEEA. The CDR3 bases are TGTGCCAGCAGCCCCTCGACAGATACGAACACCGGGGAGCTGTTTTTT. This sequence encodes CASSPSTDTNTGELFF.

This clonotype was observed a single time. V and J are TRBV12-3 or TRBV12-4 and TRBJ2-7; tentative D call: TRBD1 (6 bases). Near its end, the DNA agrees better with TRBJ2-5, so the J call may be wrong. This CDR3 spans 14 amino acids. The CDR3 reads CASSLTGKKETQYF. The CDR3 DNA reads TGTGCCAGCAGTTTAACAGGGAAAAAAGAGACCCAGTACTTC.